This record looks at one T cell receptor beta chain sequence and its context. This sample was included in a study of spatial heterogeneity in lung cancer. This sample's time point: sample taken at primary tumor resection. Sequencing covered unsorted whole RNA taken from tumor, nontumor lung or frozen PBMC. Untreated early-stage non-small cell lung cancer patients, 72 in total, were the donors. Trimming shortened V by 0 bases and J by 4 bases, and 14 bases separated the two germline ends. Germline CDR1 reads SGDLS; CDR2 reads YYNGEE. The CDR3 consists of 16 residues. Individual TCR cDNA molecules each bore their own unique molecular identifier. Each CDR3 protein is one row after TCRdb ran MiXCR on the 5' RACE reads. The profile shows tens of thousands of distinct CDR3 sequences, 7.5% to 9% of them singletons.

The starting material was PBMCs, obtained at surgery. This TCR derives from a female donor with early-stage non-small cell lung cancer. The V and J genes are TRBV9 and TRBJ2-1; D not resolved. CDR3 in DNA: TGTGCCAGCAGCGTAGAGGGCCGACCCCCTTACAATGAGCAGTTCTTC. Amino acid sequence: CASSVEGRPPYNEQFF.